The 20 T cell receptor beta chains below come from one sample, sequenced in a study of shared clonotypes between healthy human individuals. Measured with immunoSEQ multiplex PCR; TCRdb has only the in-frame clones, and not every one. The sample has 2 million to 3 million clones, over 85% seen once. The sequencing input was naive CD4+ T cells from PBMCs. The sample's subset: CD45RA+ positively selected. The receptors were sampled from a man in his late teens or twenties in good health. Some clones in this sample may be carry-over from other donors' samples.

The chain uses TRBV4-1 and TRBJ2-3; 9 nucleotides match TRBD1. From germline, CDR1 is MGHRA and CDR2 YSYEKL. The CDR3 sequence is 15 residues long. The J segment lost 8 bases and the V segment lost 2 bases, leaving 8 bases of the junction unmatched. CDR3 coding DNA: TGCGCCAGCAGCCAATACGGACAGGGGTTAAGTACGCAGTATTTT. It encodes CASSQYGQGLSTQYF.

This chain uses TRBV14 with TRBJ2-5; 12 bases are shared with TRBD2. Trimming at V came to 5 bases and at J to 5 bases, leaving 9 bases not matched to a gene. The CDR3 is 16 amino acids. CDR1 is SGHDN and CDR2 is FVKESK in the germline V gene. The CDR3 loop reads CASSNLLAGGLETQYF. DNA for the CDR3: TGTGCCAGCAGCAATCTCCTAGCGGGAGGGCTGGAGACCCAGTACTTC. The full variable domain, completed using reference TRBV14 and TRBJ2-5, is EAGVTQFPSHSVIEKGQTVTLRCDPISGHDNLYWYRRVMGKEIKFLLHFVKESKQDESGMPNNRFLAERTGGTYSTLKVQPAELEDSGVYFCASSNLLAGGLETQYFGPGTRLLVL.

The V gene is TRBV4-1, the J gene TRBJ2-5; the match to TRBD2 covers 11 bases. V lost 0 bases, J lost 5 bases, and 8 bases stayed unmatched. The CDR3 totals 17 residues. Germline V gene sequence: CDR1 MGHRA, CDR2 YSYEKL. The CDR3 DNA follows: TGCGCCAGCAGCCAAGATGTAACTAGCGGGAGCTCGGAGACCCAGTACTTC. Translating gives CASSQDVTSGSSETQYF.

The chain is built from TRBV5-6 and TRBJ2-3; 7 nucleotides agree with TRBD2. Per germline, CDR1 SGHDT and CDR2 YYEEEE. This CDR3 region has 14 residues. J gave up 1 base and V 7 bases, and 6 bases lay outside the gene matches. CDR3 amino acids: CASRGVSGTDTQYF. DNA for the CDR3: TGTGCCAGCCGGGGGGTTAGCGGCACAGATACGCAGTATTTT.

A few counts support this clone. Other DNA variants within this sample encode the same CDR3. The rearrangement links TRBV27 to TRBJ2-1; D gene uncertain. The CDR3 contains 11 residues. The germline V gene has CDR1 MNHEY and CDR2 SMNVEV (reference sequence). Trimming pared 5 bases from V and 4 bases from J, leaving 3 bases between. The CDR3 nucleotides read TGTGCCAGCAGTCAGTACAATGAGCAGTTCTTC. This gives the protein CASSQYNEQFF.

The gene calls are TRBV7-2 and TRBJ2-7; 13 bases align to TRBD2. CDR3 length: 19 amino acids. The germline V gene encodes CDR1 SGHTA and CDR2 FQGNSA. V lost 5 bases to trimming and J lost 0 bases; unmatched junction nucleotides: 13. The CDR3 nucleotides are TGTGCCAGCAGCAGAGCCGGGACTAGCGGGATTAGAAGCTCCTACGAGCAGTACTTC. Amino acids: CASSRAGTSGIRSSYEQYF.

The chain uses TRBV5-1 and TRBJ2-5, with 12 bases fitting TRBD2. V was pared by 4 bases and J by 2 bases, with 6 bases of the junction left unmatched. CDR1 and CDR2 (germline): SGHRS, YFSETQ. This CDR3 spans 16 amino acids. The CDR3 coding sequence is TGCGCCAGCAGCCCGGGACTAGCGGGTTGGCAAGAGACCCAGTACTTC. Encoded protein: CASSPGLAGWQETQYF.

V and J are TRBV13 and TRBJ1-1; no definite D call. V lost 0 bases, J lost 2 bases, and 10 bases lay in between. CDR1 and CDR2 (germline): PRHDT, FYEKMQ (reference sequence). CDR3 size: 15 residues. In DNA, the CDR3 is TGTGCCAGCAGCTTAGGCGGAGGTAGCAACACTGAAGCTTTCTTT. Translation gives CASSLGGGSNTEAFF.

The chain combines TRBV5-1 with TRBJ2-7; 9 nucleotides align to TRBD1. CDR1 and CDR2 from the germline V gene are SGHRS and YFSETQ. J gave up 6 bases and V 3 bases, and 7 bases lay outside the gene matches. The CDR3 spans 14 residues. The CDR3 sequence is CASSSSMTGGEQYF. DNA for the CDR3: TGCGCCAGCAGCTCGTCCATGACAGGGGGCGAGCAGTACTTC. Full variable domain (missing parts from reference TRBV5-1 and TRBJ2-7): KAGVTQTPRYLIKTRGQQVTLSCSPISGHRSVSWYQQTPGQGLQFLFEYFSETQRNKGNFPGRFSGRQFSNSRSEMNVSTLELGDSALYLCASSSSMTGGEQYFGPGTRLTVT.

The gene calls are TRBV28 and TRBJ2-7; the match to TRBD2 covers 10 bases. Germline V gene sequence: CDR1 MDHEN, CDR2 SYDVKM. The CDR3 runs to 13 residues. V dropped 8 bases and J dropped 12; count of bases not matched to a gene: 13. In nucleotides, the CDR3 is TGTGCCAGCCTTTCTAGCGGGAGAGAAGGCCGGTACTTC. Its protein product is CASLSSGREGRYF.

V and J are TRBV6-6 and TRBJ2-7; TRBD2 might be the D (6 bases). Trimming stripped 5 bases from V and 5 bases from J, with 7 bases between. The CDR3 runs 11 residues. From germline, CDR1 is MNHNY and CDR2 SVGAGI (reference sequence). CDR3 DNA sequence: TGTGCCAGCAGTCGACTAGACGAGCAGTACTTC. Amino acid sequence: CASSRLDEQYF.

The V gene is TRBV29-1, the J gene TRBJ2-7; 9 bases agree with TRBD2. V dropped 8 bases and J dropped 2; count of bases not matched to a gene: 7. There are 13 residues in the CDR3. Germline V gene lookup returns CDR1 SQVTM and CDR2 ANQGSEA. CDR3 nucleotides: TGCAGCATTAGCGGGAGCTCAACCTACGAGCAGTACTTC. This gives the protein CSISGSSTYEQYF.

This chain uses TRBV5-1 with TRBJ1-2, with D tentatively TRBD1 (5 bases). Trimming pared 0 bases from V and 4 bases from J, leaving 16 bases between. The CDR3 is 16 amino acids. Germline CDR1 reads SGHRS; CDR2 reads YFSETQ. The CDR3 here is CASSLATGRFSYGYTF. In DNA, the CDR3 is TGCGCCAGCAGCTTGGCCACAGGACGTTTTAGCTATGGCTACACCTTC.

The chain has TRBV18 and TRBJ1-5, with D tentatively TRBD1 (5 bases). Germline CDR1 KGHSH, CDR2 LQKENI. The CDR3 has 15 amino acids. Between the trimmed V and J ends, which lost 0 bases and 6 bases, there was a span of 12 bases. The CDR3 sequence: CASSPPSQGGQPQHF. The CDR3, as DNA: TGTGCCAGCTCACCACCGTCTCAGGGAGGTCAGCCCCAGCATTTT.

The J gene is TRBJ1-5, the V gene TRBV27; 7 bases are a match to TRBD1. The germline V gene has CDR1 MNHEY and CDR2 SMNVEV (reference sequence). CDR3 length: 16 residues. J lost 0 bases, V lost 5 bases, and 7 bases had no gene match. Here the CDR3 reads CASSDSGGYSNQPQHF. The CDR3, as DNA: TGTGCCAGCAGTGATTCAGGGGGATATAGCAATCAGCCCCAGCATTTT.

This clone was seen just once. The chain links TRBV2 to TRBJ2-7; the D gene is possibly TRBD2 (6 bases). Looked up from germline, CDR1 is SNHLY and CDR2 is FYNNEI. The CDR3 contains 17 residues. V lost 6 bases to trimming and J lost 4 bases, with 25 bases between them. CDR3 DNA sequence: TGTGCCAGCAGGCTAGGGGAGGTCAGAAGAGGTTTATACGAGCAGTACTTC. It is translated as CASRLGEVRRGLYEQYF.

The V and J genes are TRBV7-2 and TRBJ1-2; D call uncertain. The germline V gene encodes CDR1 SGHTA and CDR2 FQGNSA. The CDR3 runs 14 residues. The ends were cut back, 6 bases at V and 8 bases at J, with 19 bases in the middle. CDR3 sequence: CASRSLGGLEGYTF. DNA of the CDR3: TGTGCCAGCAGATCTCTCGGAGGGTTAGAGGGCTACACCTTC.

This clone has a single count. The chain carries TRBV19 and TRBJ2-5, with 8 bases lining up with TRBD2. The length of the CDR3 is 16 residues. Germline assignment: CDR1 LNHDA and CDR2 SQIVND (reference sequence). Trimming removed 4 bases from V and 3 bases from J; junction bases left unmatched: 10. As DNA, the CDR3 is TGTGCCAGTAGTAACCCAAAGGGACTAGGGGAAGAGACCCAGTACTTC. Translated: CASSNPKGLGEETQYF.

The chain recombines TRBV6-5 with TRBJ2-3; possible D gene TRBD2, 6 bases. V gave up 6 bases and J gave up 0 bases, with 10 bases separating them. Germline V CDR1 and CDR2: MNHEY, SVGAGI. CDR3 length: 14 residues. The CDR3 is CASRAGLSTDTQYF. The CDR3 bases are TGTGCCAGCAGGGCGGGACTTAGCACAGATACGCAGTATTTT.

This chain uses TRBV2 with TRBJ2-1; D gene uncertain. CDR1 SNHLY and CDR2 FYNNEI come from the germline V gene. V dropped 6 bases and J dropped 9 bases, with 9 bases sitting between them. The CDR3 totals 11 residues. Here the CDR3 DNA reads TGTGCCAGCAGGAGCCAATTTGAGCAGTTCTTC. This codes for CASRSQFEQFF.